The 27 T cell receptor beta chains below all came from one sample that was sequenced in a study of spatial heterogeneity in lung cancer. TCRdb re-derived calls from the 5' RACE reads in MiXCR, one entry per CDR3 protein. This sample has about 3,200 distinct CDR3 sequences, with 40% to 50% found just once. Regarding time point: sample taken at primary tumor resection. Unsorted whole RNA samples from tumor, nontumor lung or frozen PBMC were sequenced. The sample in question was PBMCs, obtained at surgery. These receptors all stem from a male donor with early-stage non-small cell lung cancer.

CDR3 in DNA: TGCAGTGCTAGCTGGGGGGCCTACGAGCAGTACTTC. Translation: CSASWGAYEQYF. This chain uses TRBV20-1 with TRBJ2-7; possibly TRBD2 for D (6 bases). V dropped 3 bases and J dropped 2 bases, with 8 bases sitting between them. CDR1 DFQATT and CDR2 SNEGSKA come from the germline V gene (reference sequence). The CDR3 has 12 amino acids.

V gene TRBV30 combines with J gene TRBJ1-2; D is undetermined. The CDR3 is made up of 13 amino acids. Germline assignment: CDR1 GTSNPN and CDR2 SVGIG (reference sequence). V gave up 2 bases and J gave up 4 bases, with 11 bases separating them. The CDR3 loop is CAWSLEGSYGYTF. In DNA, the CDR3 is TGTGCCTGGAGTTTGGAGGGATCCTATGGCTACACCTTC. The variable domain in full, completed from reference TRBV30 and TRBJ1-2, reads SQTIHQWPATLVQPVGSPLSLECTVEGTSNPNLYWYRQAAGRGLQLLFYSVGIGQISSEVPQNLSASRPQDRQFILSSKKLLLSDSGFYLCAWSLEGSYGYTFGSGTRLTVV.

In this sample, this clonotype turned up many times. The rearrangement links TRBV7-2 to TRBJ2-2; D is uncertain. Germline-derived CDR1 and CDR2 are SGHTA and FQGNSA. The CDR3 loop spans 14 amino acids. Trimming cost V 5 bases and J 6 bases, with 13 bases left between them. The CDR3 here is CASSPRWGAGELFF. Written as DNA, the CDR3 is TGTGCCAGCAGCCCACGTTGGGGTGCCGGGGAGCTGTTTTTT.

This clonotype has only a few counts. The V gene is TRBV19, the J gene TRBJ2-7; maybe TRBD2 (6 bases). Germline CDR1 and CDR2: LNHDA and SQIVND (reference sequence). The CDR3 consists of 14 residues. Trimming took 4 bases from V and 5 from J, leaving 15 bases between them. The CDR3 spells CASSTRGLADEQYF. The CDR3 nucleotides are TGTGCCAGTAGTACAAGGGGACTGGCGGACGAGCAGTACTTC.

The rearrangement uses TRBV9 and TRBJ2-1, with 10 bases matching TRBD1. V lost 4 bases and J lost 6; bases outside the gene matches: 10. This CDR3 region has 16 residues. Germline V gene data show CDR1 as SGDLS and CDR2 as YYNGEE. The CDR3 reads CASSLGSGQGRNEQFF. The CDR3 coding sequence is TGTGCCAGCAGCCTGGGTTCGGGACAGGGGCGCAATGAGCAGTTCTTC.

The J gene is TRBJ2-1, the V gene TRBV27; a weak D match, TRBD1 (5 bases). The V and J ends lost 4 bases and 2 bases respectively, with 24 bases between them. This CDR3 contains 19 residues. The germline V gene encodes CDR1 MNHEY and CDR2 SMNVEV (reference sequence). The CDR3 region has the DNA TGTGCCAGCAGTTCGAATTCCTACAGGTCCGACCGAACCTACAATGAGCAGTTCTTC. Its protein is CASSSNSYRSDRTYNEQFF.

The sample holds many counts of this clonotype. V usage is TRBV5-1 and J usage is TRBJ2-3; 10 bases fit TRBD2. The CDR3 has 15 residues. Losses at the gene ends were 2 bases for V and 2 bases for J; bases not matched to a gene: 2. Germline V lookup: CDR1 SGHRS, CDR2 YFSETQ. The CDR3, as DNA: TGCGCCAGCAGCTTCGGACTAGCGGACACAGATACGCAGTATTTT. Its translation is CASSFGLADTDTQYF.

CDR3 sequence: CASSSGQGSYEQYF. The CDR3 DNA sequence: TGTGCCAGCAGCTCGGGACAGGGAAGCTACGAGCAGTACTTC. The chain joins TRBV7-6 to TRBJ2-7; 9 bases align to TRBD1. V gave up 4 bases and J gave up 3 bases; unmatched junction bases: 4. The germline gives CDR1 SGHVS, CDR2 FNYEAQ. This CDR3 region has 14 residues.

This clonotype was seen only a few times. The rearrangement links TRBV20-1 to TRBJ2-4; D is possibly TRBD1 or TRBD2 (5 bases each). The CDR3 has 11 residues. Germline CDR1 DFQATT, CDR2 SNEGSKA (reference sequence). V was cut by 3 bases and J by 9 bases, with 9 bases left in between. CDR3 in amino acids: CSASDGGIQYF. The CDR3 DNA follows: TGCAGTGCTAGTGATGGGGGCATTCAGTACTTC.

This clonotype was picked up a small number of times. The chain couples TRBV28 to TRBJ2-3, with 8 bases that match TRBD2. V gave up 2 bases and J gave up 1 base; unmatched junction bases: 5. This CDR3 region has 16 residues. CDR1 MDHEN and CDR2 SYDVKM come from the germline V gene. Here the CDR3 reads CASSLRGGVGTDTQYF. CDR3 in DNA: TGTGCCAGCAGTTTACGGGGGGGAGTAGGCACAGATACGCAGTATTTT.

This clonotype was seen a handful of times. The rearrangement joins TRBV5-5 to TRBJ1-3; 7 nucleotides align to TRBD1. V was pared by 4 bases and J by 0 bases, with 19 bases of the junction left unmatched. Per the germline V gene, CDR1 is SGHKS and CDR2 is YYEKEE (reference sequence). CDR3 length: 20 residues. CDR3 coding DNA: TGTGCCAGCAGCCCAGGGGCGACAGGGTCCCAACATTCCTCTGGAAACACCATATATTTT. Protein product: CASSPGATGSQHSSGNTIYF. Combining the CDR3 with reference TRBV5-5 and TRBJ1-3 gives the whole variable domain DAGVTQSPTHLIKTRGQQVTLRCSPISGHKSVSWYQQVLGQGPQFIFQYYEKEERGRGNFPDRFSARQFPNYSSELNVNALLLGDSALYLCASSPGATGSQHSSGNTIYFGEGSWLTVV.

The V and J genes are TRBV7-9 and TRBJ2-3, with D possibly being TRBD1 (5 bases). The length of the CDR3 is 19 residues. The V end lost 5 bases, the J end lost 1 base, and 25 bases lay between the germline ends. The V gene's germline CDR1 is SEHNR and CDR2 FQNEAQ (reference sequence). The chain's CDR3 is CASSPTRGRRLGGTDTQYF. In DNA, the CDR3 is TGTGCCAGCAGCCCTACAAGGGGCAGGCGTCTAGGGGGCACAGATACGCAGTATTTT.

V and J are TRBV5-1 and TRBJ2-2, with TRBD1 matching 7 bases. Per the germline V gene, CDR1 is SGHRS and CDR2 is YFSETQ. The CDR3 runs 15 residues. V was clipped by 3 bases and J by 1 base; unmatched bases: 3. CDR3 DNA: TGCGCCAGCAGCTCCAGGGGGTTGAACACCGGGGAGCTGTTTTTT. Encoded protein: CASSSRGLNTGELFF.

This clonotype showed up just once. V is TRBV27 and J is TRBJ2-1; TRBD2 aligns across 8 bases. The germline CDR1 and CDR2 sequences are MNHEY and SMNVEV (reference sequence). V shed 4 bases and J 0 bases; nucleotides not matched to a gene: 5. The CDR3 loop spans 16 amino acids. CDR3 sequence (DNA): TGTGCCAGCAGTTCCCCTGGGACTAGCTCCTACAATGAGCAGTTCTTC. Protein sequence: CASSSPGTSSYNEQFF.

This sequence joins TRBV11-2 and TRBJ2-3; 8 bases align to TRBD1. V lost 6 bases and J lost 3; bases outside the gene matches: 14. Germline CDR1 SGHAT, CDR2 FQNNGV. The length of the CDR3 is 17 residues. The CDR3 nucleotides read TGTGCCAGCAGTTCCAACGACCGGGACAGGATTACAGATACGCAGTATTTT. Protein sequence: CASSSNDRDRITDTQYF. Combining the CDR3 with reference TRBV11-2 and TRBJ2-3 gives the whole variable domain EAGVAQSPRYKIIEKRQSVAFWCNPISGHATLYWYQQILGQGPKLLIQFQNNGVVDDSQLPKDRFSAERLKGVDSTLKIQPAKLEDSAVYLCASSSNDRDRITDTQYFGPGTRLTVL.

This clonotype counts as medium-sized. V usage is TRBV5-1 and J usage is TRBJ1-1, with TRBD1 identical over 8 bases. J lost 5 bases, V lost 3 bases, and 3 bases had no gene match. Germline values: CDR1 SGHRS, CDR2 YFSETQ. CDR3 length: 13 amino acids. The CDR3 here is CASSSTGDTEAFF. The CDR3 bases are TGCGCCAGCAGCTCGACAGGGGATACTGAAGCTTTCTTT.

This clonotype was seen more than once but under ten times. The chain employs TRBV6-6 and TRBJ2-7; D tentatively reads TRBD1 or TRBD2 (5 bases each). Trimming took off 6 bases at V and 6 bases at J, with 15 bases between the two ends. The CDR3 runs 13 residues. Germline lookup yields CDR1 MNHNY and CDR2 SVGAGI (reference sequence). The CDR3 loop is CASSRGSGGEQYF. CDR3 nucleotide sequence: TGTGCCAGCAGCCGCGGGTCTGGGGGCGAGCAGTACTTC.

CDR3 residues: CASRRDRGLSYNEQFF. DNA for the CDR3: TGTGCCAGCAGGCGAGACAGGGGGCTTTCCTACAATGAGCAGTTCTTC. This sequence joins TRBV12-3 or TRBV12-4 and TRBJ2-1, with 10 bases identical to TRBD1. This CDR3 region has 16 residues. With 6 bases clipped from V and 1 base from J, the junction kept 6 bases outside the gene matches.

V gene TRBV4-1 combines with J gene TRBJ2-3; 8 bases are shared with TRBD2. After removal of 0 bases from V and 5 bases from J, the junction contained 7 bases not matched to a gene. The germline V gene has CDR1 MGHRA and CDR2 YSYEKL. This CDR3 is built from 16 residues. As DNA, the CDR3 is TGCGCCAGCAGCCAAGAAGCGGGAGATGGAAGAGATACGCAGTATTTT. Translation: CASSQEAGDGRDTQYF.

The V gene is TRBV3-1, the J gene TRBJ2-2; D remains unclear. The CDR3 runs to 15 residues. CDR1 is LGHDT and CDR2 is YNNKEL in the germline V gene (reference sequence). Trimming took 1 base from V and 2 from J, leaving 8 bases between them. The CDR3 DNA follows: TGTGCCAGCAGCCAAGTGGGCGGTAACACCGGGGAGCTGTTTTTT. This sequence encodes CASSQVGGNTGELFF.

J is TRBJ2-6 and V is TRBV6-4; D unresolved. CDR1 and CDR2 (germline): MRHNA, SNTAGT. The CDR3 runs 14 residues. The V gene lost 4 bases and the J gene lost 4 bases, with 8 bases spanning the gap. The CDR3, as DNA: TGTGCCAGCAGTGCCACTCTCGGGGCCAACGTCCTGACTTTC. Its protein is CASSATLGANVLTF.

The CDR3 reads CASSYSVYGYTF. The CDR3 DNA is TGTGCCAGCAGTTATTCAGTCTATGGCTACACCTTC. The chain employs TRBV28 and TRBJ1-2, with no clear D. CDR3 length equals 12 residues. Germline lookup yields CDR1 MDHEN and CDR2 SYDVKM. Trimming stripped 4 bases from V and 4 bases from J, with 7 bases between.

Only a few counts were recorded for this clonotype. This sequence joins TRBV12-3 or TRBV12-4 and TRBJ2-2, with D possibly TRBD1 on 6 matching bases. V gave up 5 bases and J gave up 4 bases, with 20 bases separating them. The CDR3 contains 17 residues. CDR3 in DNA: TGTGCCAGCAGTACCACAGGGATTGCGACGAGCACCGGGGAGCTGTTTTTT. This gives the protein CASSTTGIATSTGELFF.

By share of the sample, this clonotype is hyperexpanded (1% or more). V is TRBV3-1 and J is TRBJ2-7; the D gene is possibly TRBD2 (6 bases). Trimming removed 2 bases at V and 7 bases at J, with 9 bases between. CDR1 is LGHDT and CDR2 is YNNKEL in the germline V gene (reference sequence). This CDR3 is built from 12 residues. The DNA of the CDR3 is TGTGCCAGCAGCCAAAACCGGGGGGAGCAGTACTTC. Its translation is CASSQNRGEQYF.

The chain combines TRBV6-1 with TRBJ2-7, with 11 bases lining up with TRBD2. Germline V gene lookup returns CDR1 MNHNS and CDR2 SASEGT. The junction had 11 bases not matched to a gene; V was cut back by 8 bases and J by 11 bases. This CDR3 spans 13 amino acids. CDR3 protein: CASSGTSGVKEYF. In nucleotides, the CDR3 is TGTGCCAGCTCTGGGACTAGCGGCGTCAAGGAGTACTTC.

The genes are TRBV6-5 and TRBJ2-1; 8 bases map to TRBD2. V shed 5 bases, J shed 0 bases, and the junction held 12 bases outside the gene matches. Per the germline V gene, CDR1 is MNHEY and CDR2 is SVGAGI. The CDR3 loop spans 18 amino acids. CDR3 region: CASSPRSGGLSSYNEQFF. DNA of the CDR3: TGTGCCAGCAGTCCCCGGAGCGGGGGATTAAGCTCCTACAATGAGCAGTTCTTC.

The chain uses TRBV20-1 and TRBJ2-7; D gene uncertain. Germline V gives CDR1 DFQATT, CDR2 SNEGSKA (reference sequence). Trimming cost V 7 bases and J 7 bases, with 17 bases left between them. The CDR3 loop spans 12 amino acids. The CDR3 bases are TGCAGTGAGAAAGGGCTATTTGGGGAGCAGTACTTC. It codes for CSEKGLFGEQYF.